The clone carrying this T cell receptor beta chain has only one observation. Generated by immunoSEQ multiplex PCR, the TCRdb table keeps only in-frame clones and is missing some. The data contain about 85,000 clones, approximately 89% of them singletons. V was shortened by 5 bases and J by 4 bases, with 14 bases between the two germline ends. Germline assignment: CDR1 SGHDN and CDR2 FVKESK. This CDR3 spans 15 amino acids. This record comes from a study of T cell changes during pregnancy in multiple sclerosis. The sample in question was peripheral blood, obtained in the first trimester of pregnancy. The clonotype originates from a female donor with multiple sclerosis, enrolled in a pregnancy study. This chain joins TRBV14 and TRBJ1-4; D gene ambiguous. The CDR3 sequence: CASSSREGFNEKLFF. DNA for the CDR3: TGTGCCAGCAGCTCCCGGGAGGGTTTTAATGAAAAACTGTTTTTT.